The clone carrying this T cell receptor (beta chain) rates as medium-sized (0.01 to 0.1%). Its antigen is undetermined. This sample is part of a study of cytomegalovirus exposure and HLA in healthy donors. Findings and limits, study-wide: Association of a missense DCLRE1C variant with TCR beta V- and J-gene trimming was reported in a later analysis. TCR beta sequences reportedly predicted the HLA-A and HLA-B alleles of most subjects accurately. Cytomegalovirus-associated status was assigned to some 180 TCR beta chains.

PCR involved 60 Vbeta and 13 Jbeta primers. Data came from immunoSEQ multiplex PCR; TCRdb stores just in-frame clones and leaves some out. The sample lists about 100,000 clones, about three fifths seen once, with about 4.3% in the top ten. Sequencing used PBMCs. The TCR originated in a human donor in good health.

DNA for the CDR3: TGTGCCAGCAGTTTATCTCTCATAGAGGAGACCCAGTACTTC. Its protein product is CASSLSLIEETQYF. The chain joins TRBV27 to TRBJ2-5; D is unresolved. The germline gives CDR1 MNHEY, CDR2 SMNVEV (reference sequence). The CDR3 runs to 14 residues. V lost 0 bases, J lost 5 bases, and 10 bases lay in between.